The rows below give T cell receptor beta chains drawn from one sample of a study of blood T cell repertoires in COVID-19. Repertoires were generated with immunoSEQ multiplex PCR, while TCRdb's copy carries only in-frame clones and drops some. Here the sample spans over 90,000 clones, roughly 89% being singletons. The sequencing input was peripheral blood. These receptors all come from a woman between 45 and 65 years old with COVID-19, enrolled during active disease. Each CDR3 is given with its conserved first and last residue. The D gene is left open where the match is weak. Size tells how often a clone was seen (once, few, many) or the class of an expanded clone, and some rows leave it out.

TRBJ1-3,15,TRBD1,TRBV7-9,.,TGTGCCAGCAGCATCCGACAGGGTAGAGAAAACACCATATATTTT,CASSIRQGRENTIYF
TRBJ2-1,15,.,TRBV6-2/TRBV6-3,.,TGTGCCAGCAGTTTTCCGGACTTCCGGCGGAATGAGCAGTTCTTC,CASSFPDFRRNEQFF
TRBJ2-5,16,TRBD2,TRBV20-1,.,TGCAGTGCTAGTAGCTTGGGACTAACCCTTCAAGAGACCCAGTACTTC,CSASSLGLTLQETQYF
TRBJ2-7,15,TRBD1,TRBV5-1,.,TGCGCCAGTTACGAACCGGGACAGGGCTCCTACGAGCAGTACTTC,CASYEPGQGSYEQYF
TRBJ2-1,11,TRBD2,TRBV6-5,.,TGTGCCAGCAGTCAGCGGGGGGGCCGGTTCTTC,CASSQRGGRFF
TRBJ2-2,18,.,TRBV6-2/TRBV6-3,.,TGTGCCAGCAGTTACAGGTGGCCAGGGGTCACGAACACCGGGGAGCTGTTTTTT,CASSYRWPGVTNTGELFF
TRBJ1-2,14,TRBD1,TRBV6-5,.,TGTGCCAGCAACTCCGGGACAGCTAACTATGGCTACACCTTC,CASNSGTANYGYTF
TRBJ2-1,14,TRBD2,TRBV28,.,TGTGCCAGCAGTTTTCGACTAGCGGCAAATGAGCAGTTCTTC,CASSFRLAANEQFF
TRBJ2-3,16,TRBD2,TRBV15,once,TGTGCCACCAGCAGAGATCGGGGGGGGGCCTCATTTACGCAGTATTTT,CATSRDRGGASFTQYF
TRBJ2-1,17,.,TRBV5-1,.,TGCGCCAGCGCCCAGGGTCCCCCTACTTACTCCTACAATGAGCAGTTCTTC,CASAQGPPTYSYNEQFF
TRBJ2-7,15,TRBD2,TRBV5-1,.,TGCGCCAGCAGCTTGTCCTCCGGGACTAGCTACGAGCAGTACTTC,CASSLSSGTSYEQYF
TRBJ2-7,11,TRBD2,TRBV12-3/TRBV12-4,.,TGTGCCAGCAGTTCCTGGACTAGCATGTACTTC,CASSSWTSMYF
TRBJ2-1,15,TRBD1,TRBV27,.,TGTGCCAGCAGTTCTGACAGGGGGCCCTACAATGAGCAGTTCTTC,CASSSDRGPYNEQFF
TRBJ1-2,13,TRBD1,TRBV6-5,.,TGTGCCAGCTACAGGGGGCAAAATTATGGCTACACCTTC,CASYRGQNYGYTF
TRBJ2-3,18,TRBD2,TRBV6-2/TRBV6-3,once,TGTGCCAGCAGTTACTGGGTGGGACTAGCGGGGGGGCCAGATACGCAGTATTTT,CASSYWVGLAGGPDTQYF
TRBJ1-1,15,.,TRBV28,once,TGTGCCAGCAGCCTAGCCATGGGGGGGAACACTGAAGCTTTCTTT,CASSLAMGGNTEAFF
TRBJ2-1,14,TRBD1,TRBV2,.,TGTGCCAGCAGTGAAGCGGGACAGCCCAATGAGCAGTTCTTC,CASSEAGQPNEQFF
TRBJ2-7,14,TRBD2,TRBV19,.,TGTGCCAGTAGTTTTGCGGGGGGATCCTACGAGCAGTACTTC,CASSFAGGSYEQYF
TRBJ2-3,15,.,TRBV13,once,TGTGCCAGCAGCTCCAGGGCGGATGACACAGATACGCAGTATTTT,CASSSRADDTDTQYF
TRBJ1-5,14,.,TRBV27,.,TGTGCCAGCAGTTTCATAGGAGGCAATCAGCCCCAGCATTTT,CASSFIGGNQPQHF
TRBJ1-6,16,TRBD1,TRBV5-6,few,TGTGCCAGCAGCTCCGATTGGACAGGGTTGATTTCACCCCTCCACTTT,CASSSDWTGLISPLHF
TRBJ1-4,15,.,TRBV6-5,.,TGTGCCAGCAGTTACTCTGGGGGCCTAGGAGAAAAACTGTTTTTT,CASSYSGGLGEKLFF
TRBJ2-3,15,.,TRBV5-5,.,TGTGCCAGCAGCTTCCAGGGTGAAGGCACAGATACGCAGTATTTT,CASSFQGEGTDTQYF
TRBJ1-3,11,.,TRBV30,once,TGTGCCTGGAGACCCGGAGACACCATATATTTT,CAWRPGDTIYF
TRBJ2-2,13,.,TRBV5-1,.,TGCGCCAGCAGCTTCTCAGACACCGGGGAGCTGTTTTTT,CASSFSDTGELFF
TRBJ1-1,14,TRBD1,TRBV5-6,.,TGTGCCAGCAGCGATACCGGGACAGGGGGTTCAGCTTTCTTT,CASSDTGTGGSAFF
TRBJ2-7,14,.,TRBV7-9,few,TGTGCCAGCAGCTTAGGGGCTCCCTCCTACGAGCAGTACTTC,CASSLGAPSYEQYF
TRBJ2-4,13,TRBD1,TRBV13,.,TGTGCCAGCAGTCGTCAGGGGGAAAACATTCAGTACTTC,CASSRQGENIQYF